The entry below gives a single TCR beta chain sequence along with its context. CDR3 length: 15 amino acids. Germline V CDR1 and CDR2: SNHLY, FYNNEI. Trimming took 5 bases from V and 6 from J; bases not matched to a gene: 7. The table came from immunoSEQ multiplex PCR; TCRdb's copy has only in-frame clones and leaves some out. Here the sample spans around 70,000 clones, just over 90% being singletons. The entry originates in a study of T cell changes during pregnancy in multiple sclerosis. The V call is TRBV2, the J call TRBJ2-1; 10 bases agree with TRBD2. This sample comprised peripheral blood, obtained in the third trimester of pregnancy. The TCR was taken from a female donor with multiple sclerosis, enrolled in a pregnancy study. CDR3 DNA: TGTGCCAGCAGTCCCGGGACTAGCGTCCTCAATGAGCAGTTCTTC. It is translated as CASSPGTSVLNEQFF.